Shown below are 30 T cell receptor beta chains from a single sample sequenced in a study of T cells after yellow fever vaccination. TCRdb re-called the 5' RACE reads through MiXCR, storing one row per CDR3 protein. The data contain around 610,000 distinct CDR3 sequences, roughly 13% of them singletons. The sequenced sample was PBMCs, obtained on the day of the yellow fever booster vaccination. These TCRs come from a man aged 25-45 years who received the YFV17D yellow fever vaccine.

The chain links TRBV7-9 to TRBJ2-1; a possible D gene is TRBD2 (6 bases). The CDR3 runs to 13 residues. The ends were cut back, 7 bases at V and 9 bases at J, with 16 bases in the middle. The germline CDR1 and CDR2 sequences are SEHNR and FQNEAQ (reference sequence). CDR3 in DNA: TGTGCCAGCAACGAGGGAGGAAGGCGTGAGCAGTTCTTC. Protein sequence: CASNEGGRREQFF.

This clonotype was seen only a few times. The chain has TRBV12-3 or TRBV12-4 and TRBJ2-5; either TRBD1 or TRBD2 may fit D (6 bases each). This CDR3 contains 13 residues. V shed 5 bases and J shed 4 bases, with 11 bases lying between them. The DNA of the CDR3 is TGTGCCAGCAGTCGGAGGGGGATAGAGACCCAGTACTTC. This sequence encodes CASSRRGIETQYF.

This chain connects TRBV12-3 or TRBV12-4 to TRBJ2-7; tentatively, D is TRBD2 (5 bases). The CDR3 is 14 amino acids. With 0 bases removed from V and 3 bases from J, the gap between germline ends came to 9 bases. Written as DNA, the CDR3 is TGTGCCAGCAGTTTAGCGGGAGCCTTCTACGAGCAGTACTTC. It encodes CASSLAGAFYEQYF.

The chain carries TRBV25-1 and TRBJ2-3; D call uncertain. V lost 2 bases, J lost 2 bases, and 11 bases lay in between. Germline CDR1 and CDR2: MGHDK and SYGVNS. The CDR3 sequence is 15 residues long. The CDR3 is CASSETLTSTDTQYF. CDR3 nucleotides: TGTGCCAGCAGTGAAACCCTAACTTCCACAGATACGCAGTATTTT.

This chain connects TRBV6-2 or TRBV6-3 to TRBJ2-7; TRBD2 agrees at 8 bases. CDR1 and CDR2 from the germline V gene are MNHEY and SVGEGT. The CDR3 is 16 residues long. Trimming removed 4 bases from V and 4 bases from J; junction bases left unmatched: 12. Here the CDR3 reads CASSWPLSGSRYEQYF. CDR3 bases: TGTGCCAGCAGTTGGCCCCTAAGCGGGAGTAGGTACGAGCAGTACTTC.

A few counts support this clonotype. This chain connects TRBV12-3 or TRBV12-4 to TRBJ2-5; 7 bases match TRBD1. The V gene end was trimmed by 6 bases and the J gene end by 6 bases; junction bases not matched to a gene: 4. The CDR3 sequence is 12 residues long. The CDR3 loop is CASRQGTQTQYF. Here the CDR3 DNA reads TGTGCCAGCAGACAGGGGACGCAGACCCAGTACTTC.

The genes are TRBV7-2 and TRBJ2-2, with no clear D. The V end was cut by 5 bases, the J end by 0 bases, with 13 bases between. CDR1 and CDR2 (germline): SGHTA, FQGNSA. This CDR3 contains 16 residues. CDR3 amino acids: CASSPAPRTNTGELFF. The CDR3 DNA sequence: TGTGCCAGCAGCCCCGCCCCTAGGACGAACACCGGGGAGCTGTTTTTT.

The chain recombines TRBV12-3 or TRBV12-4 with TRBJ2-1, with 12 bases identical to TRBD2. CDR3 size: 15 residues. V shed 5 bases and J 8 bases; nucleotides not matched to a gene: 7. CDR3 nucleotides: TGTGCCAGCAGTCCGACTAGCGGGGGTGGCGATGAGCAGTTCTTC. This translates into CASSPTSGGGDEQFF.

The table lists this clonotype with a few counts. The chain employs TRBV6-1 and TRBJ2-7; 10 bases fit TRBD1. The CDR3 runs to 15 residues. The J segment lost 2 bases and the V segment lost 6 bases, leaving 7 bases of the junction unmatched. The germline gives CDR1 MNHNS, CDR2 SASEGT. Here the CDR3 DNA reads TGTGCCAGCAGCCGCGGGACAGGGGATCCCTACGAGCAGTACTTC. This gives the protein CASSRGTGDPYEQYF.

This clonotype was observed a few times. The rearrangement uses TRBV10-3 and TRBJ1-2; D is unclear. Germline-derived CDR1 and CDR2 are ENHRY and SYGVKD. Trimming cost V 0 bases and J 7 bases, with 9 bases left between them. This CDR3 region has 13 residues. CDR3 loop: CAISESRDSGYTF. The CDR3 DNA is TGTGCCATCAGTGAGTCAAGGGATTCTGGCTACACCTTC.

Only a few counts were recorded for this clonotype. This chain joins TRBV25-1 and TRBJ2-1; D remains unclear. V was pared by 6 bases and J by 10 bases, with 10 bases between. This CDR3 has 11 residues. The germline V gene encodes CDR1 MGHDK and CDR2 SYGVNS. The CDR3: CASSVHGEQFF. The CDR3 DNA reads TGTGCCAGCAGCGTTCATGGAGAGCAGTTCTTC.

The chain carries TRBV5-1 and TRBJ2-3; TRBD2 is a possible D gene (5 bases). The CDR3 has 18 amino acids. CDR1 is SGHRS, CDR2 YFSETQ, per germline. The V gene lost 4 bases and the J gene lost 2 bases, with 23 bases spanning the gap. CDR3 sequence: CASSNATGLTHITDTQYF. DNA of the CDR3: TGCGCCAGCAGCAATGCTACTGGACTCACACATATCACAGATACGCAGTATTTT.

This clonotype was observed a few times. The rearrangement uses TRBV20-1 and TRBJ2-7, with D tentatively TRBD2 (5 bases). Germline CDR1 and CDR2: DFQATT and SNEGSKA (reference sequence). V was pared by 3 bases and J by 1 base, with 10 bases between. This CDR3 has 13 residues. CDR3 coding DNA: TGCAGTGCTAGTCGGACTCAATCCTACGAGCAGTACTTC. Translated, it gives CSASRTQSYEQYF.

The CDR3 is CASTRGGHFPYEQYF. The CDR3 coding sequence is TGTGCCAGCACCCGGGGTGGGCATTTTCCCTACGAGCAGTACTTC. The chain joins TRBV12-3 or TRBV12-4 to TRBJ2-7, with a possible D match to TRBD2 (5 bases). Trimming removed 7 bases at V and 2 bases at J, with 18 bases between. The CDR3 contains 15 residues.

This clonotype was seen only a few times. This rearrangement joins TRBV29-1 to TRBJ2-3, with a weak D call TRBD2 (5 bases). Germline assignment: CDR1 SQVTM and CDR2 ANQGSEA. V gave up 0 bases and J gave up 11 bases, with 9 bases separating them. CDR3 length equals 11 residues. CDR3: CSVEEGEGQYF. The CDR3 DNA follows: TGCAGCGTTGAAGAGGGAGAGGGGCAGTATTTT.

The chain combines TRBV28 with TRBJ1-1, with D perhaps matching TRBD1 (6 bases). V was clipped by 7 bases and J by 4 bases, with 16 bases between them. Germline CDR1 MDHEN, CDR2 SYDVKM. This CDR3 is 14 amino acids long. CDR3 region: CASKNQGRSTEAFF. CDR3 DNA: TGTGCCAGCAAAAATCAGGGGAGAAGCACTGAAGCTTTCTTT.

The rearrangement joins TRBV20-1 to TRBJ2-1; D not certain. Germline V gene data show CDR1 as DFQATT and CDR2 as SNEGSKA (reference sequence). V lost 1 base to trimming and J lost 7 bases, with 11 bases between them. The CDR3 length is 13 residues. The CDR3 sequence: CSARVGSRNEQFF. CDR3 DNA: TGCAGTGCTAGAGTAGGTAGCCGGAATGAGCAGTTCTTC.

A single count supports this clonotype. The gene calls are TRBV7-8 and TRBJ2-7; 8 bases align to TRBD2. With V trimmed by 5 bases and J by 6 bases, 12 bases remained unmatched. Germline values: CDR1 SGHVS, CDR2 FQNEAQ. The CDR3 extends over 15 amino acids. The CDR3 sequence is CASSKTSGSRVEQYF. The CDR3 DNA reads TGTGCCAGCAGCAAGACCAGCGGGAGCCGGGTCGAGCAGTACTTC.

The chain carries TRBV12-5 and TRBJ2-1, with unresolved D. Germline V gene sequence: CDR1 LGHNT, CDR2 FRNRAP. This CDR3 spans 17 amino acids. Deletions cut 5 bases from V and 3 bases from J, with 20 bases between. DNA for the CDR3: TGTGCTAGTGGTCCCCCGGTCCTCACGGCCGTCTACAATGAGCAGTTCTTC. It translates to CASGPPVLTAVYNEQFF. The full variable domain, completed using reference TRBV12-5 and TRBJ2-1, is DARVTQTPRHKVTEMGQEVTMRCQPILGHNTVFWYRQTMMQGLELLAYFRNRAPLDDSGMPKDRFSAEMPDATLATLKIQPSEPRDSAVYFCASGPPVLTAVYNEQFFGPGTRLTVL.

The genes are TRBV7-8 and TRBJ2-6, with 8 bases aligning to TRBD2. The junction had 12 bases not matched to a gene; V was cut back by 5 bases and J by 0 bases. The CDR3 sequence is 19 residues long. CDR1 SGHVS and CDR2 FQNEAQ come from the germline V gene. The CDR3 protein is CASSIRGVAGYSGANVLTF. The CDR3, as DNA: TGTGCCAGCAGCATTAGAGGAGTAGCGGGATACTCTGGGGCCAACGTCCTGACTTTC.

The rearrangement links TRBV20-1 to TRBJ2-2, with 7 bases fitting TRBD2. J gave up 5 bases and V 6 bases, and 6 bases lay outside the gene matches. The germline CDR1 and CDR2 sequences are DFQATT and SNEGSKA (reference sequence). CDR3 length equals 13 residues. CDR3 sequence (DNA): TGCAGTGCGAGGACGGGGGGAACCGGGGAGCTGTTTTTT. Translating it yields CSARTGGTGELFF.

A few counts support this clonotype. The V gene is TRBV6-2 or TRBV6-3, the J gene TRBJ2-1; possibly TRBD2 for D (6 bases). The germline V gene encodes CDR1 MNHEY and CDR2 SVGEGT. The CDR3 loop spans 14 amino acids. V lost 4 bases, J lost 3 bases, and 10 bases lay in between. CDR3: CASSSGLNYNEQFF. The CDR3 coding sequence is TGTGCCAGCAGTTCGGGACTGAACTACAATGAGCAGTTCTTC.

This clonotype has only a few counts. This sequence joins TRBV20-1 and TRBJ2-1, with a possible D match to TRBD1 (5 bases). Trimming cost V 3 bases and J 7 bases, with 19 bases left between them. Germline V CDR1 and CDR2: DFQATT, SNEGSKA (reference sequence). The CDR3 runs to 15 residues. The CDR3 sequence is CSASGGGAQDNEQFF. The CDR3 nucleotides are TGCAGTGCTAGTGGCGGTGGGGCTCAAGATAATGAGCAGTTCTTC.

This clonotype was counted only a few times. The rearrangement joins TRBV5-5 to TRBJ2-1, with D perhaps given as TRBD1 or TRBD2 (5 bases each). Germline V gene sequence: CDR1 SGHKS, CDR2 YYEKEE (reference sequence). The CDR3 has 13 amino acids. Deletions cut 1 base from V and 9 bases from J, with 11 bases between. CDR3 sequence (DNA): TGTGCCAGCAGCTTGTTCGGGGCGGCTGAGCAGTTCTTC. Protein: CASSLFGAAEQFF.

This clonotype was counted only a few times. This sequence joins TRBV2 and TRBJ2-1, with D uncertain. Germline V gene data show CDR1 as SNHLY and CDR2 as FYNNEI. V was shortened by 6 bases and J by 0 bases, with 15 bases between the two germline ends. This CDR3 contains 16 residues. The CDR3 sequence is CASSNSELGSYNEQFF. CDR3 coding DNA: TGTGCCAGCAGCAACTCTGAGCTGGGCTCCTACAATGAGCAGTTCTTC.

Many counts were recorded for this clonotype. The rearrangement links TRBV5-1 to TRBJ2-1; 9 bases align to TRBD1. Germline values: CDR1 SGHRS, CDR2 YFSETQ. After removal of 5 bases from V and 4 bases from J, the junction contained 4 bases not matched to a gene. The CDR3 has 14 amino acids. In DNA, the CDR3 is TGCGCCAGCAGACGGGACAGGGAATACAATGAGCAGTTCTTC. Amino acid sequence: CASRRDREYNEQFF.

This clonotype was seen a few times. The chain joins TRBV14 to TRBJ2-5; D not certain. Germline CDR1 reads SGHDN; CDR2 reads FVKESK. The CDR3 consists of 11 residues. V was cut by 0 bases and J by 7 bases, with 3 bases left in between. CDR3 in DNA: TGTGCCAGCAGCCAAGAAAGGACCCAGTACTTC. Translated, it gives CASSQERTQYF.

The rearrangement joins TRBV29-1 to TRBJ2-7, with D tentatively TRBD2 (6 bases). Germline CDR1 reads SQVTM; CDR2 reads ANQGSEA. The CDR3 totals 13 residues. V lost 4 bases and J lost 7, with 17 bases in between. The CDR3 here is CSVAMTSYGEQYF. The CDR3 DNA is TGCAGCGTTGCTATGACTAGTTACGGGGAGCAGTACTTC.

In its sample, this clonotype was seen many times. This chain connects TRBV20-1 to TRBJ1-3, with D tentatively TRBD1 (5 bases). Germline CDR1 is DFQATT and CDR2 is SNEGSKA (reference sequence). With 4 bases removed from V and 3 bases from J, the gap between germline ends came to 10 bases. CDR3 length equals 13 residues. The CDR3 loop reads CSAIRGRGNTIYF. As DNA, the CDR3 is TGCAGTGCTATTCGGGGACGTGGAAACACCATATATTTT.

The rearrangement links TRBV25-1 to TRBJ2-1; 7 positions agree with TRBD1. Germline lookup yields CDR1 MGHDK and CDR2 SYGVNS. This CDR3 contains 14 residues. The V gene end was trimmed by 6 bases and the J gene end by 9 bases; junction bases not matched to a gene: 11. CDR3 coding DNA: TGTGCCAGCAGCCGGGACAGCATTTCTAGTGAGCAGTTCTTC. Protein sequence: CASSRDSISSEQFF.